Presented here are 4 T cell receptor beta chains from one specimen sequenced in a study of blood T cell repertoires in COVID-19. Clones were sequenced by immunoSEQ multiplex PCR, and TCRdb holds only the in-frame ones, with some missing. The sample gives more than 85,000 clones, 80% to 90% of which show up once; around 25% is in the top ten. Sequenced sample: peripheral blood. These receptors originate from a man aged 55 to 70 with acute or convalescent COVID-19.

The chain has TRBV4-2 and TRBJ2-2; 14 bases align to TRBD2. J was trimmed by 8 bases and V by 3 bases; bases with no gene match: 2. Germline values: CDR1 LGHNA, CDR2 YNFKEQ. The CDR3 is 15 amino acids. DNA for the CDR3: TGTGCCAGCAGCCAGACTAGCGGGGGGGGTGGGGAGCTGTTTTTT. This gives the protein CASSQTSGGGGELFF.

The V gene is TRBV7-8, the J gene TRBJ1-5; 11 bases agree with TRBD1. Germline values: CDR1 SGHVS, CDR2 FQNEAQ. Trimming at V came to 6 bases and at J to 4 bases, leaving 5 bases not matched to a gene. CDR3 size: 15 residues. This CDR3 is CASRAGTGGNQPQHF. DNA for the CDR3: TGTGCCAGCAGGGCCGGGACAGGGGGGAATCAGCCCCAGCATTTT.

The CDR3 bases are TGTGCCAGCAGAGGACAGGGGGCTAACTATGGCTACACCTTC. It is translated as CASRGQGANYGYTF. V is TRBV2 and J is TRBJ1-2, with 10 bases identical to TRBD1. Germline-derived CDR1 and CDR2 are SNHLY and FYNNEI. The J segment lost 0 bases and the V segment lost 6 bases, leaving 1 base of the junction unmatched. The CDR3 spans 14 residues.

The rearrangement uses TRBV28 and TRBJ2-6, with 9 bases matching TRBD1. CDR3 length equals 20 residues. Germline V CDR1 and CDR2: MDHEN, SYDVKM. With 2 bases clipped from V and 0 bases from J, the junction kept 11 bases outside the gene matches. CDR3 sequence: CASSLGYFGQGSSGANVLTF. As DNA, the CDR3 is TGTGCCAGCAGTTTAGGTTATTTCGGACAGGGGTCCTCTGGGGCCAACGTCCTGACTTTC.